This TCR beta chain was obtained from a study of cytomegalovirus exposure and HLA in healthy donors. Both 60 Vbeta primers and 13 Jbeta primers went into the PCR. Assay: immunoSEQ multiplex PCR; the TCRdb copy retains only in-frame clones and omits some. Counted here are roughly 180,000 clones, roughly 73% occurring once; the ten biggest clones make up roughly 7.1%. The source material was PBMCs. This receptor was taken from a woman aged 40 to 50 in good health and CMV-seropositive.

The CDR3 nucleotides are TGTGCCAGCAGCTCCCGTGACAGCCCCTACGAGCAGTACTTC. Its protein product is CASSSRDSPYEQYF. The V call is TRBV5-4, the J call TRBJ2-7; weak D call: TRBD1 (5 bases). Germline V gene data show CDR1 as SGHNT and CDR2 as YYREEE (reference sequence). The CDR3 is 14 residues long. V lost 3 bases, J lost 2 bases, and 12 bases lay in between.